This passage covers 9 T cell receptor beta chains from one sample sequenced in a study of T-cell memory formation after mild COVID-19 (dated by TCRdb to about 2021). Receptors were amplified or captured by 5' RACE. The sequencer was an Illumina NovaSeq 6000. Using fastp at Q25 and MiXCR, TCRdb reprocessed the public reads and kept productive beta chains. Every distinct CDR3 protein forms one entry, paired with its most common genes and DNA. The sample profile shows 120,000 to 150,000 distinct CDR3 sequences; 6% of them were found once. 2% to 2.5% of the sample comes from the top ten. The sequenced sample consisted of PBMCs or a T cell subset sorted from them (not recorded which). The source of these receptors is an adult woman who had mild COVID-19 (a few samples of this study predate the infection). The sample titles of this study are shuffled in the database, so cell type and time point are left out; the donor was told from shared clones.

This clonotype turned up a few times. The chain combines TRBV12-3 or TRBV12-4 with TRBJ2-7, with D maybe TRBD2 (6 bases). The CDR3 is made up of 11 amino acids. Trimming pared 7 bases from V and 7 bases from J, leaving 11 bases between. The CDR3 spells CASTFGLEQYF. CDR3 DNA sequence: TGTGCCAGCACCTTCGGACTAGAGCAGTACTTC.

This clonotype was counted at least ten times. J is TRBJ1-4 and V is TRBV7-9; possible D gene TRBD1, 6 bases. The germline gives CDR1 SEHNR, CDR2 FQNEAQ (reference sequence). The CDR3 consists of 17 residues. V was pared by 0 bases and J by 5 bases, with 16 bases between. CDR3 DNA: TGTGCCAGCAGCTTAGCCCCAGACAGGCTCAGAAATGAAAAACTGTTTTTT. This codes for CASSLAPDRLRNEKLFF.

The chain joins TRBV7-8 to TRBJ2-5, with D perhaps matching TRBD2 (5 bases). Germline V CDR1 and CDR2: SGHVS, FQNEAQ. CDR3 length: 14 amino acids. Trimming removed 5 bases from V and 4 bases from J, with 14 bases in between. This CDR3 reads CASSARGLLETQYF. CDR3 sequence (DNA): TGTGCCAGCAGCGCCCGAGGACTTTTAGAGACCCAGTACTTC. The complete variable domain, with remaining parts taken from reference TRBV7-8 and TRBJ2-5, reads GAGVSQSPRYKVAKRGQDVALRCDPISGHVSLFWYQQALGQGPEFLTYFQNEAQLDKSGLPSDRFFAERPEGSVSTLKIQRTQQEDSAVYLCASSARGLLETQYFGPGTRLLVL.

CDR3 in DNA: TGTGCCAGCTCACGGGGGACAGGGGGCTTGACCTCCTACGAGCAGTACTTC. This encodes CASSRGTGGLTSYEQYF. J is TRBJ2-7 and V is TRBV18, with 12 bases aligning to TRBD1. The CDR3 totals 17 residues. The germline gives CDR1 KGHSH, CDR2 LQKENI. V trimming: 4 bases; J trimming: 0 bases; junction bases outside the gene matches: 7.

The chain is built from TRBV7-2 and TRBJ2-5; the D is unclear. Germline V gene lookup returns CDR1 SGHTA and CDR2 FQGNSA. The CDR3 loop spans 14 amino acids. V was pared by 5 bases and J by 7 bases, with 17 bases between. The CDR3 reads CASSRPPEKGTQYF. CDR3 DNA sequence: TGTGCCAGCAGCCGCCCCCCTGAGAAGGGGACCCAGTACTTC.

V and J are TRBV10-3 and TRBJ2-7; D remains unclear. This CDR3 comprises 15 residues. CDR1 is ENHRY and CDR2 is SYGVKD in the germline V gene. V dropped 10 bases and J dropped 1 base, with 20 bases sitting between them. In nucleotides, the CDR3 is TGTGCCACCAACTCCCCGTACTCTGGATCCTACGAGCAGTACTTC. It translates to CATNSPYSGSYEQYF.

This clonotype was picked up many times. The chain recombines TRBV7-2 with TRBJ2-1; D ambiguous. Germline CDR1 and CDR2: SGHTA and FQGNSA. Trimming stripped 7 bases from V and 0 bases from J, with 13 bases between. The CDR3 is 15 residues long. CDR3 amino acids: CASTPGRSSYNEQFF. DNA for the CDR3: TGTGCCAGCACTCCTGGACGGAGCTCCTACAATGAGCAGTTCTTC.

This clonotype has only a few counts. CDR3 DNA sequence: TGTGCCAGCAGGAACACCGGGGAGCTGTTTTTT. The encoded protein is CASRNTGELFF. This chain links TRBV25-1 with TRBJ2-2; no clear D. This CDR3 spans 11 amino acids. Deletions cut 6 bases from V and 1 base from J, with 0 bases between. Germline V gene lookup returns CDR1 MGHDK and CDR2 SYGVNS.

This clonotype appeared many times. The rearrangement uses TRBV9 and TRBJ2-7, with D uncertain. V was clipped by 4 bases and J by 0 bases, with 14 bases between them. Germline CDR1 reads SGDLS; CDR2 reads YYNGEE. This CDR3 has 15 residues. CDR3 sequence reads: CASSSDPSSSYEQYF. CDR3 sequence (DNA): TGTGCCAGCAGCTCGGACCCGTCGAGCTCCTACGAGCAGTACTTC.